Each of the 14 T cell receptor beta chains below was sequenced from the same sample in a study of shared clonotypes between healthy human individuals. Method: immunoSEQ multiplex PCR; TCRdb's copy keeps in-frame clones and lacks some. This repertoire shows hundreds of thousands of clones, 60% to 75% found once; its top ten account for roughly 1.9%. The sample comprised memory CD4+ T cells sorted from blood. Specified subset: CD45RA-negative fraction. These receptors all stem from a woman younger than 45 in good health.

This clone was seen only once. The V call is TRBV5-1, the J call TRBJ2-7; the D call may be TRBD1 or TRBD2 (5 bases each). CDR3 length equals 16 residues. Trimming cost V 0 bases and J 6 bases, with 19 bases left between them. Germline-derived CDR1 and CDR2 are SGHRS and YFSETQ. Here the CDR3 DNA reads TGCGCCAGCAGCTTGGAATTGGGACCAAGCCAGAGCGAGCAGTACTTC. It yields the protein CASSLELGPSQSEQYF.

The gene calls are TRBV6-1 and TRBJ2-7; possibly TRBD2 for D (5 bases). CDR3 size: 14 residues. In germline, CDR1 is MNHNS, CDR2 SASEGT. The V end was cut by 4 bases, the J end by 0 bases, with 10 bases between. The CDR3 DNA follows: TGTGCCAGCAGTGCGGGAATCGCCTCCTACGAGCAGTACTTC. Its protein is CASSAGIASYEQYF.

The CDR3 DNA follows: TGTGCCAGCAGCGTAGGGCAAGGGGCCTCCTACGAGCAGTACTTC. Its protein is CASSVGQGASYEQYF. This chain links TRBV9 with TRBJ2-7, with D possibly matching TRBD1 (5 bases). The CDR3 spans 15 residues. The germline V gene has CDR1 SGDLS and CDR2 YYNGEE. V gave up 0 bases and J gave up 0 bases, with 10 bases separating them. Variable domain in full (rest from reference TRBV9 and TRBJ2-7): DSGVTQTPKHLITATGQRVTLRCSPRSGDLSVYWYQQSLDQGLQFLIQYYNGEERAKGNILERFSAQQFPDLHSELNLSSLELGDSALYFCASSVGQGASYEQYFGPGTRLTVT.

The rearrangement joins TRBV7-6 to TRBJ1-2; TRBD1 agrees at 8 bases. Trimming cost V 1 base and J 2 bases; bases outside gene matches: 3. Germline V gives CDR1 SGHVS, CDR2 FNYEAQ. The CDR3 length is 15 residues. This CDR3 reads CASSLVTGENYGYTF. The CDR3 nucleotides read TGTGCCAGCAGCTTAGTGACAGGGGAGAACTATGGCTACACCTTC.

The rearrangement uses TRBV19 and TRBJ2-1; unclear D gene. This CDR3 has 13 residues. V dropped 5 bases and J dropped 7 bases, with 12 bases sitting between them. Germline V gene data show CDR1 as LNHDA and CDR2 as SQIVND (reference sequence). The CDR3 loop reads CASSGPGLNEQFF. CDR3 nucleotide sequence: TGTGCCAGTAGTGGTCCGGGTCTTAATGAGCAGTTCTTC. Drawing the rest from reference TRBV19 and TRBJ2-1, the complete variable domain is DGGITQSPKYLFRKEGQNVTLSCEQNLNHDAMYWYRQDPGQGLRLIYYSQIVNDFQKGDIAEGYSVSREKKESFPLTVTSAQKNPTAFYLCASSGPGLNEQFFGPGTRLTVL.

The rearrangement uses TRBV5-1 and TRBJ2-3; TRBD2 might be the D (5 bases). Germline V gene sequence: CDR1 SGHRS, CDR2 YFSETQ. V was clipped by 0 bases and J by 0 bases, with 5 bases between them. The CDR3 consists of 14 residues. The chain's CDR3 is CASSLGTSTDTQYF. CDR3 nucleotide sequence: TGCGCCAGCAGCTTGGGGACTAGCACAGATACGCAGTATTTT.

This chain connects TRBV5-6 to TRBJ1-1; no reliable D call. The germline V gene encodes CDR1 SGHDT and CDR2 YYEEEE. The germline V and J ends were trimmed by 1 base and 5 bases, with 15 bases remaining between them. This CDR3 comprises 15 residues. The CDR3 nucleotides are TGTGCCAGCAGCTTGAGAGCAGGACCCAATACTGAAGCTTTCTTT. Translating gives CASSLRAGPNTEAFF.

The chain is built from TRBV6-1 and TRBJ1-3, with D perhaps TRBD1 (6 bases). From germline, CDR1 is MNHNS and CDR2 SASEGT. Trimming took off 0 bases at V and 0 bases at J, with 12 bases between the two ends. The CDR3 is made up of 17 amino acids. The DNA of the CDR3 is TGTGCCAGCAGTGAAGCGCAGGACAGTAGCTCTGGAAACACCATATATTTT. Translated: CASSEAQDSSSGNTIYF.

The rearrangement links TRBV11-2 to TRBJ2-3; TRBD2 agrees at 11 bases. Germline CDR1 SGHAT, CDR2 FQNNGV. CDR3 size: 14 residues. With 7 bases clipped from V and 10 bases from J, the junction kept 10 bases outside the gene matches. The DNA for the CDR3 is TGTGCCAGCACCCAGACTAGCGGGATTTTTGCGCAGTATTTT. It translates to CASTQTSGIFAQYF.

V is TRBV7-9 and J is TRBJ1-2; the D gene is possibly TRBD1 (5 bases). Germline V gene sequence: CDR1 SEHNR, CDR2 FQNEAQ (reference sequence). CDR3 size: 14 residues. V lost 1 base to trimming and J lost 4 bases, with 10 bases between them. CDR3 region: CASSLVGEGYGYTF. The CDR3 DNA reads TGTGCCAGCAGCTTAGTGGGGGAAGGCTATGGCTACACCTTC.

The genes are TRBV14 and TRBJ2-7; 7 bases are shared with TRBD2. J was trimmed by 3 bases and V by 3 bases; bases with no gene match: 8. Germline CDR1 SGHDN, CDR2 FVKESK. This CDR3 comprises 15 residues. The CDR3 loop is CASSQGGRGDYEQYF. The CDR3 DNA is TGTGCCAGCAGCCAGGGCGGGAGAGGAGACTACGAGCAGTACTTC.

V is TRBV2 and J is TRBJ1-2; D not certain. The CDR3 loop spans 13 amino acids. V was trimmed by 8 bases and J by 3 bases, leaving 13 bases between them. Germline CDR1 reads SNHLY; CDR2 reads FYNNEI. The CDR3 reads CASLRVEDYGYTF. In nucleotides, the CDR3 is TGTGCCAGCCTCCGGGTGGAGGACTATGGCTACACCTTC.

The chain employs TRBV28 and TRBJ2-3, with TRBD2 matching 10 bases. The CDR3 is made up of 16 amino acids. Germline V lookup: CDR1 MDHEN, CDR2 SYDVKM. J lost 3 bases, V lost 6 bases, and 9 bases had no gene match. Here the CDR3 reads CASRSSGRAFTDTQYF. In DNA, the CDR3 is TGTGCCAGCAGGAGCAGCGGGAGGGCCTTTACAGATACGCAGTATTTT.

Concerning this clone: This sample also contains other DNA sequences that code for the same CDR3. The chain links TRBV6-1 to TRBJ1-2; no clear D gene. The CDR3 contains 12 residues. V lost 2 bases, J lost 4 bases, and 5 bases lay in between. Germline V lookup: CDR1 MNHNS, CDR2 SASEGT. In DNA, the CDR3 is TGTGCCAGCAGTGAAAGGCTCTATGGCTACACCTTC. Protein: CASSERLYGYTF.